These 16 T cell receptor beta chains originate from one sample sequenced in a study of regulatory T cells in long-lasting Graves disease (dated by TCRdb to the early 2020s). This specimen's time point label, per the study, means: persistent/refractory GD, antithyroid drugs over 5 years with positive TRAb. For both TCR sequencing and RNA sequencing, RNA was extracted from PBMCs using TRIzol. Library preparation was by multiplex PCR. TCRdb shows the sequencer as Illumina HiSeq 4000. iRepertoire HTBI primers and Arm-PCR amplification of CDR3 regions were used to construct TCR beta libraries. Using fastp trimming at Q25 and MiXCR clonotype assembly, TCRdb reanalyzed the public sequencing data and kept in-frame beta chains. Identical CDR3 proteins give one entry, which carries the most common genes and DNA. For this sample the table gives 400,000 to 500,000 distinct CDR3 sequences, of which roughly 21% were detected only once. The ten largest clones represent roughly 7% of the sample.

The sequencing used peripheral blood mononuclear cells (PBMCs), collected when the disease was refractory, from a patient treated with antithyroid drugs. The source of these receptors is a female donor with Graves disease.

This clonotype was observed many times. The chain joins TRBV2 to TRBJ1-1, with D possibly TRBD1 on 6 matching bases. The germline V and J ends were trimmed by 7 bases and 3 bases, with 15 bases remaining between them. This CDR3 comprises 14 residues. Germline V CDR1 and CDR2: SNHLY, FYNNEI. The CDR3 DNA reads TGTGCCAGCAACCGCAACCGACAGGACACTGAAGCTTTCTTT. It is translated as CASNRNRQDTEAFF.

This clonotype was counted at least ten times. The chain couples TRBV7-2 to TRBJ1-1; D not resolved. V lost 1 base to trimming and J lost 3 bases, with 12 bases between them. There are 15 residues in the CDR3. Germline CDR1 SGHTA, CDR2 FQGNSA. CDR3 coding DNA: TGTGCCAGCAGCTTAGAGGCTGGGGATTACACTGAAGCTTTCTTT. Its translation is CASSLEAGDYTEAFF.

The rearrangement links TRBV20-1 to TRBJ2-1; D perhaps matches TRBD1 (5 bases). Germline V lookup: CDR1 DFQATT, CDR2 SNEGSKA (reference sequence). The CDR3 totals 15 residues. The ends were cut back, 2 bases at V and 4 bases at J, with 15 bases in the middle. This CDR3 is CSARRIGAGYNEQFF. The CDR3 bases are TGCAGTGCTAGAAGGATAGGGGCAGGATACAATGAGCAGTTCTTC.

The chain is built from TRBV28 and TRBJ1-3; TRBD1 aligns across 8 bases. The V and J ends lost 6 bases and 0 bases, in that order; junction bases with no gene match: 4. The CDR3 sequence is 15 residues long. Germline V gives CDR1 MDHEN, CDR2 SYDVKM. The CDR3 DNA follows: TGTGCCAGCAGGACTACAGGGGGCTCTGGAAACACCATATATTTT. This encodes CASRTTGGSGNTIYF.

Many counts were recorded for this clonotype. The CDR3 nucleotides read TGTGCCAGCAGCTTATCCCGACTCTCCCAAGAGACCCAGTACTTC. As protein: CASSLSRLSQETQYF. The chain has TRBV11-2 and TRBJ2-5, with D unclear. Germline CDR1 and CDR2: SGHAT and FQNNGV. The length of the CDR3 is 15 residues. Trimming left V 2 bases short and J 1 base short, with 11 bases between.

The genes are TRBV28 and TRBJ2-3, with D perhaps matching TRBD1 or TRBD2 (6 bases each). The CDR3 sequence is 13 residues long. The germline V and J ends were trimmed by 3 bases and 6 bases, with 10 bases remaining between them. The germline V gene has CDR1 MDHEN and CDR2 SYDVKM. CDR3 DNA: TGTGCCAGCAGTTTTAGGGGGGCGGATACGCAGTATTTT. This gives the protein CASSFRGADTQYF.

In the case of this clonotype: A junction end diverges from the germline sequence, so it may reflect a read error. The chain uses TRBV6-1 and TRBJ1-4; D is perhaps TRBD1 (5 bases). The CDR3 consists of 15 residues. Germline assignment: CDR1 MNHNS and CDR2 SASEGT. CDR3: CASSEKGQGREKPFF. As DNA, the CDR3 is TGTGCCAGCAGTGAAAAAGGTCAGGGAAGGGAAAAACCGTTTTTT.

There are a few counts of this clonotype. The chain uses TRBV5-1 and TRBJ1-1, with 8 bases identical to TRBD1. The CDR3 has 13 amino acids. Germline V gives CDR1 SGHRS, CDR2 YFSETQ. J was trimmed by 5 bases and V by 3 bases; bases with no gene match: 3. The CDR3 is CASSSWTGTEAFF. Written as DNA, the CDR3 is TGCGCCAGCAGCTCTTGGACAGGGACTGAAGCTTTCTTT.

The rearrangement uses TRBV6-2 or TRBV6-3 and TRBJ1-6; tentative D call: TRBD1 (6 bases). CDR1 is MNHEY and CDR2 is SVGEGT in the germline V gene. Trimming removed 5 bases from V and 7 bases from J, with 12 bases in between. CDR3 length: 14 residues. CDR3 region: CASSPNRDNSPLHF. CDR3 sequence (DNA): TGTGCCAGCAGTCCTAACAGGGACAATTCACCCCTCCACTTT.

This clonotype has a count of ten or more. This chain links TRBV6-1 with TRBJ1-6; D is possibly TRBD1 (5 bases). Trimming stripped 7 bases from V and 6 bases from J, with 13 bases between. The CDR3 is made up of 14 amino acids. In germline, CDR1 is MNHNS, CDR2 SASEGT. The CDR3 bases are TGTGCCAGCAATACAGGACGGTTTAATTCACCCCTCCACTTT. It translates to CASNTGRFNSPLHF.

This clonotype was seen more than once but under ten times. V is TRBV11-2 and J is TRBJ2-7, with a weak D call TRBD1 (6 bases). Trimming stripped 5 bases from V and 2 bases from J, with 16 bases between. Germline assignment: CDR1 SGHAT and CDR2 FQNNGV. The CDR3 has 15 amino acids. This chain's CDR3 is CASSDPDSSTYEQYF. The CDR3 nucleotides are TGTGCCAGCAGCGATCCGGACAGCTCGACCTACGAGCAGTACTTC.

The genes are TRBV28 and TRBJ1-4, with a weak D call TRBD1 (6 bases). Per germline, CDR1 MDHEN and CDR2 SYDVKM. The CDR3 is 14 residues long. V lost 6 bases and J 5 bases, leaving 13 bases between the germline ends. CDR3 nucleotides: TGTGCCAGCAGGCATGACAGGAAGAATGAAAAACTGTTTTTT. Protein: CASRHDRKNEKLFF.

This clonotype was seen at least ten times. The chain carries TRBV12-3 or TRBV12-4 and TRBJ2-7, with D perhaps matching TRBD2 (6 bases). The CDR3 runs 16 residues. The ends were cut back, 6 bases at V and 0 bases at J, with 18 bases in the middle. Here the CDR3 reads CASSAGTYESSYEQYF. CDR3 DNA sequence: TGTGCCAGCAGCGCCGGGACTTATGAGAGCTCCTACGAGCAGTACTTC.

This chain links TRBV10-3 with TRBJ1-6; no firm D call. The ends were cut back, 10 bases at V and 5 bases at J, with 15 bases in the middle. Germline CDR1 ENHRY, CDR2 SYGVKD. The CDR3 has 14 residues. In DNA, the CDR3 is TGTGCCACCCAAGCCGGGGTCGATAATTCACCCCTCCACTTT. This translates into CATQAGVDNSPLHF.

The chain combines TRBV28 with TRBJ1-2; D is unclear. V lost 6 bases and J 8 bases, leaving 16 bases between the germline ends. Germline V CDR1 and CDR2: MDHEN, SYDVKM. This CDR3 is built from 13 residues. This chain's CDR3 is CASRPTAVWGYTF. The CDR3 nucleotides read TGTGCCAGCAGACCTACAGCGGTTTGGGGCTACACCTTC.

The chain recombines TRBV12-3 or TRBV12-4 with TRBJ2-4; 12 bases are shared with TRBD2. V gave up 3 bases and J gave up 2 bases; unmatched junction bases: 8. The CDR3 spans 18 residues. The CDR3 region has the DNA TGTGCCAGCAGTTTCCTAGCGGGAGGGCCGGGGACCAAAAACATTCAGTACTTC. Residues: CASSFLAGGPGTKNIQYF.